The rows below give T cell receptor beta chains drawn from one sample of a study of CXCR3-negative and CXCR3-positive naive CD8 T cells. TCRdb reprocessed the 5' RACE reads and keeps a single row for each CDR3 protein, giving no DNA. The sample totals fewer than 10,000 distinct CDR3 sequences. Sequences were obtained from naive CXCR3+ CD8+ T cells from blood. These receptors were obtained from a human donor in good health. Some clones in this sample may be carry-over from other donors' samples. Each CDR3 is given with its conserved first and last residue. Size tells how often a clone was seen (once, few, many) or the class of an expanded clone, and some rows leave it out.

12	TRBV29-1	.	TRBJ1-1	CSVDEGGPEAFF
13	TRBV29-1	.	TRBJ2-7	CSVTGTVENEQYF
15	TRBV29-1	medium-sized	TRBJ1-2	CSVANYVRALEGYTF
12	TRBV29-1	.	TRBJ2-7	CSVAGLGGEQYF
15	TRBV10-3	.	TRBJ2-5	CAISESTDPGWSQYF
12	TRBV11-1	.	TRBJ1-1	CASSLASPEAFF
16	TRBV20-1	.	TRBJ2-7	CSARVLASSLSYEQYF
13	TRBV20-1	medium-sized	TRBJ2-7	CSARAGQSYEQYF
15	TRBV5-1	.	TRBJ2-1	CASSLGLADYNEQFF
15	TRBV5-1	.	TRBJ2-7	CASSLGQGISYEQYF
13	TRBV20-1	medium-sized	TRBJ2-5	CSAPTGDQETQYF
17	TRBV29-1	medium-sized	TRBJ2-7	CSVESPSRRGGEYEQYF
12	TRBV14	.	TRBJ1-1	CASSHTDIGAFF
16	TRBV28	.	TRBJ2-1	CASSSVTGSSYNEQFF
14	TRBV15	medium-sized	TRBJ1-5	CATSRGTGFQPQHF
14	TRBV5-1	.	TRBJ1-1	CASRPWDGNTEAFF
14	TRBV20-1	medium-sized	TRBJ2-1	CSASQDKGRDEQFF
13	TRBV29-1	.	TRBJ2-7	CSVSAGLLYEQYF
13	TRBV4-1	medium-sized	TRBJ1-1	CASSPRRDGKAFF
18	TRBV21-1	.	TRBJ2-1	CASSKSRQGGKLYNEQFF
14	TRBV11-2	medium-sized	TRBJ2-3	CASSLDQFADTQYF
13	TRBV29-1	.	TRBJ2-7	CSVWSGLSYEQYF
17	TRBV18	.	TRBJ2-3	CASSPTGTGASTDTQYF
12	TRBV29-1	medium-sized	TRBJ1-1	CSVEDLGDSAFF
13	TRBV13	medium-sized	TRBJ2-1	CASSEGRGDEQFF
13	TRBV4-1	.	TRBJ2-2	CASSRKLTGELFF
13	TRBV29-1	.	TRBJ2-1	CSATGTTWNEQFF
15	TRBV20-1	medium-sized	TRBJ2-7	CSARLTSGRPYEQYF
13	TRBV2	.	TRBJ2-1	CASRETSLYEQFF
17	TRBV15	medium-sized	TRBJ1-3	CATSRTGTGGSGNTIYF
15	TRBV19	.	TRBJ2-5	CASSAFIGGQETQYF
11	TRBV28	medium-sized	TRBJ1-1	CASSLGLEAFF
16	TRBV18	.	TRBJ2-1	CASSPEAGRTYNEQFF
14	TRBV11-2	.	TRBJ2-1	CASSFGTGSDEQFF
13	TRBV29-1	.	TRBJ1-2	CSVDRTGAGGYTF
13	TRBV7-8	medium-sized	TRBJ2-1	CASAGQSNNEQFF
16	TRBV5-1	.	TRBJ2-1	CASSLARGAIYNEQFF